The following is a T cell receptor (beta chain) sequence with its context. Antigen specificity is unknown. The ends lost 3 bases at V and 13 bases at J; junction bases unmatched: 6. The CDR3 runs to 12 residues. The germline V gene has CDR1 MNHNS and CDR2 SASEGT. These data originate in a study of T cell responses to AZD1222 COVID-19 vaccine. Assay used: immunoSEQ multiplex PCR; TCRdb lists only in-frame clones, some missing. The data contain about 120,000 clones, roughly 91% of them seen just once; the ten biggest clones take up under 1.2%. Study observations and caveats: Mapped onto spike, vaccine-associated CD4 TCRs spanned it and were dominant at 160-218 and 743-854.

The rearrangement joins TRBV6-1 to TRBJ2-1; TRBD2 agrees at 7 bases. Here the sequenced sample was peripheral blood, taken 28 days after the second AZD1222 dose. The sequence was collected from an adult who received the AZD1222 COVID-19 vaccine. The DNA for the CDR3 is TGTGCCAGCAGTGAGACGACTAGCATACAGTTCTTC. Amino acid sequence: CASSETTSIQFF.